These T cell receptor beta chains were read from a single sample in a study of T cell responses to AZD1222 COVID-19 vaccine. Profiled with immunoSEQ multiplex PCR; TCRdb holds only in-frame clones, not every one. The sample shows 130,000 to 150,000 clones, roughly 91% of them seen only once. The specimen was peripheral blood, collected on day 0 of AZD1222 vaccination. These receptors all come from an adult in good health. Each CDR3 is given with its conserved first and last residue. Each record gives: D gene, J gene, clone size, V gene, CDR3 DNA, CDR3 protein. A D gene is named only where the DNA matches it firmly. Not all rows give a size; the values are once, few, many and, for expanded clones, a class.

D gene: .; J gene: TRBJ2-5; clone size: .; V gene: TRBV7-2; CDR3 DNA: TGTGCCAGCAGCCAACGGGGGGAGACCCAGTACTTC; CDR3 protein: CASSQRGETQYF
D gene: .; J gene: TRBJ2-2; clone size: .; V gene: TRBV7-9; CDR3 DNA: TGTGCCAGCAGCTTACAAACCGGGGAGCTGTTTTTT; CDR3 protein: CASSLQTGELFF
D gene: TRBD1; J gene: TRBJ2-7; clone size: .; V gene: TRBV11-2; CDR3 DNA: TGTGCCAGCAGCTTAGAAGGAGTGACAGGGGGCTCCTACGAGCAGTACTTC; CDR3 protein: CASSLEGVTGGSYEQYF
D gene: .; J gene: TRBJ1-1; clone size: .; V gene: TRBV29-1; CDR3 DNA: TGCAGCGTTCCTGCAGACACTGAAGCTTTCTTT; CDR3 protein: CSVPADTEAFF
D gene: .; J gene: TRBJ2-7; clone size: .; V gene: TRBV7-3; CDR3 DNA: TGTGCCAGCAGCCCGCAGGGACGAGAGGAGCAGTACTTC; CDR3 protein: CASSPQGREEQYF
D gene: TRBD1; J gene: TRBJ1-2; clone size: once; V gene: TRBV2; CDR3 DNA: TGTGCCAGTGAGACAGGGTCGGACTATGGCTACACCTTC; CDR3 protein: CASETGSDYGYTF
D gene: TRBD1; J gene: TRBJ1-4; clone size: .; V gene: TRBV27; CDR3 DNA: TGTGCCAGCAGTTCCCCAACCTACAGGGGTAATGAAAAACTGTTTTTT; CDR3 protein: CASSSPTYRGNEKLFF
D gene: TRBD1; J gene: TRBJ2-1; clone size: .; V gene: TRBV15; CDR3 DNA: TGTGCCACCAGCCCTCGGGACAGGCAAAACAATGAGCAGTTCTTC; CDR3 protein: CATSPRDRQNNEQFF
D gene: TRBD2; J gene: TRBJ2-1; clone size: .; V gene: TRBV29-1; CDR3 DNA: TGCAGCGTGGAGGCGGGAGGGCCAGGGGAGCAGTTCTTC; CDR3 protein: CSVEAGGPGEQFF
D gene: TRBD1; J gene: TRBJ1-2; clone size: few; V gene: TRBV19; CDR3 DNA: TGTGCCAGTAGTACCCTGATGTCAGGGGGGTCTTACACCTTC; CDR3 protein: CASSTLMSGGSYTF
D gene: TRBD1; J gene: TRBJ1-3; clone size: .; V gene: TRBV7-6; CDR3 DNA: TGTGCCAGCAGCATACAGGGGGGCTCTGGAAACACCATATATTTT; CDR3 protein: CASSIQGGSGNTIYF
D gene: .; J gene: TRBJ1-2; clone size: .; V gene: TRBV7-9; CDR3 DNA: TGTGCCAGCAGCTTAGGATACAGCTATGGCTACACCTTC; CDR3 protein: CASSLGYSYGYTF
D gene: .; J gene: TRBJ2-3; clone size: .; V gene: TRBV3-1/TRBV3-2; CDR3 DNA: TGTGCCAGCAGCCAAGAGTCGATGTGGAGATCCCCATCGCAGTATTTT; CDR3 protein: CASSQESMWRSPSQYF
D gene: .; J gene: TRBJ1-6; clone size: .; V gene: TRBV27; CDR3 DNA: TGTGCCAGCCGAAGCGGCGTCAGGGGAGAGAATTCACCCCTCCACTTT; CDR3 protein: CASRSGVRGENSPLHF
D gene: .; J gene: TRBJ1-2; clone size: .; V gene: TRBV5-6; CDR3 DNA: TGTGCCAGCAGCTTGGCTCAGGGAGCCTATGGCTACACCTTC; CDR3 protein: CASSLAQGAYGYTF
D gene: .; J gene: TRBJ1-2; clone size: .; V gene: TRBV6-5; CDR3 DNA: TGTGCCAGCAGTCCTTGGAGAGGGGGGGTCTATGGCTACACCTTC; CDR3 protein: CASSPWRGGVYGYTF
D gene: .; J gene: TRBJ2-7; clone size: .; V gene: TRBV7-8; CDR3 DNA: TGTGCCAGCAGCTTACGTCTAAGGCAGTACTTC; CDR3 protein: CASSLRLRQYF
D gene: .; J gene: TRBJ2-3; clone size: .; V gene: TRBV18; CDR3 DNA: TGTGCCAGCTCACAGTACGAGGCAGATACGCAGTATTTT; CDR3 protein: CASSQYEADTQYF
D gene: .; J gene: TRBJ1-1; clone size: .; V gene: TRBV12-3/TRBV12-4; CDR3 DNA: TGTGCCAGCAGTTATAGGTCCTCGCGGTTCTTT; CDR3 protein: CASSYRSSRFF
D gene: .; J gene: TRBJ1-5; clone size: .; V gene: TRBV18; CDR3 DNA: TGTGCCAGCTCACCAACCGGCGGGGGCAATCAGCCCCAGCATTTT; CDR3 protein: CASSPTGGGNQPQHF
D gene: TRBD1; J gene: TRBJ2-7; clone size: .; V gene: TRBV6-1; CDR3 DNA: TGTGCCAGCAGTCAAGGGGGCCCCGACCCGTACTACGAGCAGTACTTC; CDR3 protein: CASSQGGPDPYYEQYF
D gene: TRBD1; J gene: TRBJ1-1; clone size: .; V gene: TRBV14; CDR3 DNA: TGTGCCAGCAGCCAAGTATTGGGCCTCCAGGGGGGTAAAGCTTTCTTT; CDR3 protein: CASSQVLGLQGGKAFF
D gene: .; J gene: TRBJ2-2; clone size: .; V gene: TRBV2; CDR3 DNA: TGTGCCAGCAGGGAAAGGTGGGGGAGCACCGGGGAGCTGTTTTTT; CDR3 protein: CASRERWGSTGELFF
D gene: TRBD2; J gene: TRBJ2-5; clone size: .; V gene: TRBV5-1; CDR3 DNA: TGCGCCAGCAGCTTGGCCGCGGGACTAGACCAAGAGACCCAGTACTTC; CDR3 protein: CASSLAAGLDQETQYF
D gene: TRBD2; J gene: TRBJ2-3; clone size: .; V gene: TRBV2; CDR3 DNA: TGTGCCAGCAGATATCTAGCGGGGGGGCCTGATACGCAGTATTTT; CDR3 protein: CASRYLAGGPDTQYF
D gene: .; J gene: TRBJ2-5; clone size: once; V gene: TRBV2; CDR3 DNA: TGTGCCAGCAGCCCTCGAGAGACCCAGTACTTC; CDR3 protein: CASSPRETQYF
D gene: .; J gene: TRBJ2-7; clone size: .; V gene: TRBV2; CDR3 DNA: TGTGCCAGCCGAAGACTACCGGACAGCTCCTACGAGCAGTACTTC; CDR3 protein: CASRRLPDSSYEQYF
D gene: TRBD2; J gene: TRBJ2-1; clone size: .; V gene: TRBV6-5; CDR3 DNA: TGTGCCAGCAGTCCCCCCAGCGGGAGGAAGTTCTTC; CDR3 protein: CASSPPSGRKFF
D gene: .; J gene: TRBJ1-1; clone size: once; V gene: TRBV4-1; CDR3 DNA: TGCGCCAGCAGCCCAGATAGCCATACTGCTGACACTGAAGCTTTCTTT; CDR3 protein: CASSPDSHTADTEAFF
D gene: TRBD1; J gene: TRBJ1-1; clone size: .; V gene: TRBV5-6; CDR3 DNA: TGTGCCAGCACTAGGGACCGACAGGGGGGCGCTTTCTTT; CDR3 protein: CASTRDRQGGAFF
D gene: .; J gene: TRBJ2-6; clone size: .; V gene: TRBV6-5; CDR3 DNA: TGTGCCAGCAGGGTGCTTTCTGGGGCCAACGTCCTGACTTTC; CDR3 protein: CASRVLSGANVLTF
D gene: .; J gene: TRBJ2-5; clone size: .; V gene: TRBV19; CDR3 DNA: TGTGCCAGTAGTATGGGGAGTGGGCCCCCCGGGGAGACCCAGTACTTC; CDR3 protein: CASSMGSGPPGETQYF
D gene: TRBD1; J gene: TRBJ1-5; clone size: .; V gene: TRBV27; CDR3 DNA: TGTGCCAGCATGCTCAGGGGGGACTATAGCAATCAGCCCCAGCATTTT; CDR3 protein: CASMLRGDYSNQPQHF
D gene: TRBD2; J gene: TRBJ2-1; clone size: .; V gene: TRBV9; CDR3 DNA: TGTGCCAGCAGCCGCCTAGCGGGAGTATTGTTCTTC; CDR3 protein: CASSRLAGVLFF
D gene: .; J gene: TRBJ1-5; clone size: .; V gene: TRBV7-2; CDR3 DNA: TGTGCCAGCAGCTTAGCGGACAGAAGCAATCAGCCCCAGCATTTT; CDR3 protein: CASSLADRSNQPQHF
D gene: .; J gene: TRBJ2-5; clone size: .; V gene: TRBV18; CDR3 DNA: TGTGCCAGCTCACGCGGGCACCTTCAAGAGACCCAGTACTTC; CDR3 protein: CASSRGHLQETQYF
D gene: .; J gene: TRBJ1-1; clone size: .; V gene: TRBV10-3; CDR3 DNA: TGTGCCATCAGCGACAGCTCCACTGAAGCTTTCTTT; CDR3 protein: CAISDSSTEAFF
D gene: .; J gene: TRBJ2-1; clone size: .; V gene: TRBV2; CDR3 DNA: TGTGCCAGCACCCCAATGGGTGAGCAGTTCTTC; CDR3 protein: CASTPMGEQFF